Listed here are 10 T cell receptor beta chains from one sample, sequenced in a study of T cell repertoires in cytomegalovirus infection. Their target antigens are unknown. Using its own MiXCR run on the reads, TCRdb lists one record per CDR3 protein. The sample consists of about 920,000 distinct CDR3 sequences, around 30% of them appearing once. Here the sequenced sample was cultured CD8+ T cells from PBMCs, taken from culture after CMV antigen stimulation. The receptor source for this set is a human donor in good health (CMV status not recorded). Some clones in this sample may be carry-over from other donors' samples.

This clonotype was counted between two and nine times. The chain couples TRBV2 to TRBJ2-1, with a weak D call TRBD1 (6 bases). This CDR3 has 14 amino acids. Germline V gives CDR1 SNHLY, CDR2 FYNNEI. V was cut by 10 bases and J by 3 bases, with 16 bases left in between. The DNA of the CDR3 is TGTGCCAAACGACAGGTTATGGGCTACAATGAGCAGTTCTTC. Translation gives CAKRQVMGYNEQFF.

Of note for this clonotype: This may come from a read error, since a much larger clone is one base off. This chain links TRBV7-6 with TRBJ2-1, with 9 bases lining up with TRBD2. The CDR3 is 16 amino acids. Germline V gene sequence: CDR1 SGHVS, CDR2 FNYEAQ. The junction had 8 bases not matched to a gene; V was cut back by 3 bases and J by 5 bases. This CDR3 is CASSFSLAGLHNEQFF. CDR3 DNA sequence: TGTGCCAGCAGCTTTAGCCTAGCGGGGCTCCACAATGAGCAGTTCTTC.

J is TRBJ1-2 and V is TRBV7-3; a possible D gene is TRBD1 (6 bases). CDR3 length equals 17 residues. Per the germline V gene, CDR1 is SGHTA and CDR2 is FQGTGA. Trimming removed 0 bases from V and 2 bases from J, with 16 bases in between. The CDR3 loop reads CASSLTELGTTNYGYTF. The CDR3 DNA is TGTGCCAGCAGCTTAACGGAGCTGGGGACAACAAACTATGGCTACACCTTC.

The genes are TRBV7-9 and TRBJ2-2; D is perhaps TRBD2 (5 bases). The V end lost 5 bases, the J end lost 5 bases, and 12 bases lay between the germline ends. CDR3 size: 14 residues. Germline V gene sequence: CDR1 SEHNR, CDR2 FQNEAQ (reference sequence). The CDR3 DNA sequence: TGTGCCAGCAGCGCCGCACGGGGAACCGGGGAGCTGTTTTTT. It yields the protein CASSAARGTGELFF.

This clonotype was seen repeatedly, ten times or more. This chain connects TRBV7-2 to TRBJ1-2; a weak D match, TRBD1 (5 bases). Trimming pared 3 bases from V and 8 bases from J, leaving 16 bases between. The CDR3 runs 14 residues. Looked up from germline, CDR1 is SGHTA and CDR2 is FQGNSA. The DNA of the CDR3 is TGTGCCAGCAGCTTTATTGGAGGGGCAGGGGGCTACACCTTC. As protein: CASSFIGGAGGYTF.

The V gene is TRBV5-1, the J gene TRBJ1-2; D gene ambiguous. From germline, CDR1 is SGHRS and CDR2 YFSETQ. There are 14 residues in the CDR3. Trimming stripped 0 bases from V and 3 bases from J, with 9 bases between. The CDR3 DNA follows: TGCGCCAGCAGCTTGGTAACGGCGGACTATGGCTACACCTTC. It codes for CASSLVTADYGYTF.

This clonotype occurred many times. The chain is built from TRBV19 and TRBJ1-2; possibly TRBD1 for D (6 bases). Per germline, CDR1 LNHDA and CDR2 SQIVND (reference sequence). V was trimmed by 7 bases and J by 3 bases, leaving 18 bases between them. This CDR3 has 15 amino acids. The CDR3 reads CASTLRSGAHYGYTF. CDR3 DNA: TGTGCCAGTACCCTGAGGTCGGGGGCTCACTATGGCTACACCTTC.

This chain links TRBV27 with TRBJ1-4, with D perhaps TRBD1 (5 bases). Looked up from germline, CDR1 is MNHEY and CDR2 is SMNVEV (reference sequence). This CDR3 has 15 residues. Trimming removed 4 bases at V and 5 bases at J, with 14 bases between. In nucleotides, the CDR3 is TGTGCCAGCAGTTATACGGGACGGGCCAATGAAAAACTGTTTTTT. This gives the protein CASSYTGRANEKLFF.

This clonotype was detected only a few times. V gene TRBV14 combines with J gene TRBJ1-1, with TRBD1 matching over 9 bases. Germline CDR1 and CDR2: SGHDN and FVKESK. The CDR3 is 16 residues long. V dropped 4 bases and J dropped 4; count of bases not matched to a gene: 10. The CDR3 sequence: CASSLVGTGLSTEAFF. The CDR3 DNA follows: TGTGCCAGCAGCCTTGTTGGGACAGGGCTAAGCACTGAAGCTTTCTTT.

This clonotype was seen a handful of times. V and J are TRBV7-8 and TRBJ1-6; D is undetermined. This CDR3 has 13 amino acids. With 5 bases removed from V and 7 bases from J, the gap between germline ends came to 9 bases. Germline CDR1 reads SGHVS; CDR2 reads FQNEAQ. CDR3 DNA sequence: TGTGCCAGCAGCGACGACTGGAATTCACCCCTCCACTTT. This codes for CASSDDWNSPLHF.